One sample yielded the 29 T cell receptor beta chains listed below, sequenced in a study of T cell changes during pregnancy in multiple sclerosis (dated by TCRdb to between 2018 and 2020). The library was built by means of the immunoSEQ multiplex PCR assay. The source is immuneACCESS, and TCRdb retained only in-frame sequences with V and J called. Part of the clones is not carried over; for the studies checked, unresolved V genes explain less than half of this, and the remainder is unexplained. This sample comprises fewer than 65,000 clones, roughly 93% of them detected only once. Around 1.9% of the sample lies in the top ten. The input for sequencing was peripheral blood, taken in the second trimester of pregnancy. The receptors derive from a female donor with multiple sclerosis, enrolled in a pregnancy study.

The chain employs TRBV7-2 and TRBJ2-7; D not resolved. The CDR3 loop spans 14 amino acids. Trimming shortened V by 5 bases and J by 3 bases, and 14 bases separated the two germline ends. In germline, CDR1 is SGHTA, CDR2 FQGNSA. CDR3 amino acids: CASSITDTDYEQYF. As DNA, the CDR3 is TGTGCCAGCAGCATAACAGACACGGACTACGAGCAGTACTTC.

CDR3 sequence (DNA): TGTGCCACCCAGAGGACAGGGGGAGGCACTGAGCAGTTCTTC. Its protein is CATQRTGGGTEQFF. V usage is TRBV2 and J usage is TRBJ2-1, with 10 bases that match TRBD1. Losses at the gene ends were 10 bases for V and 9 bases for J; bases not matched to a gene: 12. Germline CDR1 SNHLY, CDR2 FYNNEI. The CDR3 consists of 14 residues.

The chain recombines TRBV7-9 with TRBJ1-2, with D unclear. V was shortened by 6 bases and J by 5 bases, with 16 bases between the two germline ends. The germline V gene has CDR1 SEHNR and CDR2 FQNEAQ (reference sequence). The CDR3 has 14 residues. The DNA of the CDR3 is TGTGCCAGCAGTATGCGGGCCGAGAATTATGGCTACACCTTC. Encoded protein: CASSMRAENYGYTF.

V usage is TRBV11-3 and J usage is TRBJ2-3; tentatively, D is TRBD2 (5 bases). CDR3 length: 14 amino acids. From germline, CDR1 is SGHNT and CDR2 YENEEA. Trimming cost V 1 base and J 2 bases, with 7 bases left between them. Here the CDR3 reads CASSLAGSTDTQYF. In DNA, the CDR3 is TGTGCCAGCAGCTTAGCGGGATCCACAGATACGCAGTATTTT. Looking up the rest from reference TRBV11-3 and TRBJ2-3 gives the full variable domain: EAGVVQSPRYKIIEKKQPVAFWCNPISGHNTLYWYLQNLGQGPELLIRYENEEAVDDSQLPKDRFSAERLKGVDSTLKIQPAELGDSAVYLCASSLAGSTDTQYFGPGTRLTVL.

The chain is built from TRBV27 and TRBJ2-1; the match to TRBD1 covers 7 bases. V lost 6 bases to trimming and J lost 6 bases; unmatched junction nucleotides: 5. Germline V gene lookup returns CDR1 MNHEY and CDR2 SMNVEV (reference sequence). The CDR3 is 13 amino acids. CDR3 sequence: CASSLDRVNEQFF. The CDR3 nucleotides read TGTGCCAGCAGCTTAGACAGGGTCAATGAGCAGTTCTTC.

The CDR3 DNA is TGTGCCAGCAGCTTCCCGGGGTTGAGCACTGAAGCTTTCTTT. This gives the protein CASSFPGLSTEAFF. This rearrangement joins TRBV7-2 to TRBJ1-1; no firm D call. Germline lookup yields CDR1 SGHTA and CDR2 FQGNSA. This CDR3 has 14 residues. Trimming removed 3 bases at V and 4 bases at J, with 12 bases between.

The chain uses TRBV5-5 and TRBJ2-1; D may be TRBD2 (6 bases). The V and J ends lost 2 bases and 3 bases respectively, with 12 bases between them. The CDR3 runs 15 residues. The germline CDR1 and CDR2 sequences are SGHKS and YYEKEE (reference sequence). This chain's CDR3 is CASSFWEERYNEQFF. The CDR3 coding sequence is TGTGCCAGCAGCTTTTGGGAGGAGCGCTACAATGAGCAGTTCTTC.

The V and J genes are TRBV4-3 and TRBJ2-5, with D possibly being TRBD2 (6 bases). The germline V gene has CDR1 LGHNA and CDR2 YSLEER. V dropped 0 bases and J dropped 1 base, with 9 bases sitting between them. CDR3 size: 15 residues. The CDR3 bases are TGCGCCAGCAGCCAAGATGGGCGGGGCCAAGAGACCCAGTACTTC. Protein sequence: CASSQDGRGQETQYF.

The CDR3 sequence is CASSLWPGGGVRTEAFF. CDR3 bases: TGTGCCAGCAGTTTATGGCCAGGGGGCGGGGTGAGGACTGAAGCTTTCTTT. The V gene is TRBV28, the J gene TRBJ1-1, with 8 positions matching TRBD1. The J segment lost 5 bases and the V segment lost 0 bases, leaving 11 bases of the junction unmatched. Germline V lookup: CDR1 MDHEN, CDR2 SYDVKM. The CDR3 runs 17 residues.

This chain links TRBV5-1 with TRBJ2-1; 15 positions match TRBD2. The CDR3 has 20 amino acids. Germline V gene sequence: CDR1 SGHRS, CDR2 YFSETQ. Trimming cost V 4 bases and J 6 bases; bases outside gene matches: 17. The CDR3: CASSLNTGTSGRSGGNEQFF. CDR3 nucleotide sequence: TGCGCCAGCAGCCTAAACACGGGGACTAGCGGGAGGTCCGGAGGCAATGAGCAGTTCTTC.

The chain joins TRBV11-2 to TRBJ2-1, with 11 bases fitting TRBD2. With V trimmed by 5 bases and J by 10 bases, 10 bases remained unmatched. CDR3 length: 15 amino acids. CDR1 is SGHAT and CDR2 is FQNNGV in the germline V gene. CDR3 amino acids: CASSPLAGGRGEQFF. CDR3 sequence (DNA): TGTGCCAGCAGCCCGTTAGCGGGGGGGAGAGGGGAGCAGTTCTTC.

The rearrangement joins TRBV11-2 to TRBJ2-5; no clear D gene. V was trimmed by 1 base and J by 9 bases, leaving 15 bases between them. Germline V gene data show CDR1 as SGHAT and CDR2 as FQNNGV. This CDR3 spans 14 amino acids. The CDR3 region is CASSLVSASEAQYF. CDR3 nucleotide sequence: TGTGCCAGCAGCTTAGTATCTGCGAGCGAGGCCCAGTACTTC.

CDR3 sequence (DNA): TGTGCCAGCAGTCCGCTCAGCGCGCGGGACAGGGCTAATTCACCCCTCCACTTT. Translated, it gives CASSPLSARDRANSPLHF. The J gene is TRBJ1-6, the V gene TRBV7-6, with 9 bases fitting TRBD1. V gave up 6 bases and J gave up 6 bases; unmatched junction bases: 15. This CDR3 comprises 18 residues. Germline V gives CDR1 SGHVS, CDR2 FNYEAQ. The variable domain in full, with the rest retrieved from reference TRBV7-6 and TRBJ1-6, is GAGVSQSPRYKVTKRGQDVALRCDPISGHVSLYWYRQALGQGPEFLTYFNYEAQQDKSGLPNDRFSAERPEGSISTLTIQRTEQRDSAMYRCASSPLSARDRANSPLHFGNGTRLTVT.

The rearrangement links TRBV2 to TRBJ1-4; the match to TRBD1 covers 8 bases. Germline V gene sequence: CDR1 SNHLY, CDR2 FYNNEI. The CDR3 is 15 amino acids. Unmatched junction bases numbered 11, after V lost 6 bases and J lost 8 bases. The chain's CDR3 is CASSRKTGAKEKLFF. CDR3 bases: TGTGCCAGCAGCCGGAAGACAGGGGCGAAGGAAAAACTGTTTTTT.

The chain has TRBV5-1 and TRBJ1-1, with D perhaps matching TRBD1 (5 bases). There are 14 residues in the CDR3. The V end lost 4 bases, the J end lost 5 bases, and 15 bases lay between the germline ends. The germline gives CDR1 SGHRS, CDR2 YFSETQ. The CDR3 is CASSAFRGGTEAFF. The CDR3 DNA is TGCGCCAGCAGCGCCTTCCGCGGGGGAACTGAAGCTTTCTTT.

The chain has TRBV11-3 and TRBJ2-7; D is ambiguous. CDR1 SGHNT and CDR2 YENEEA come from the germline V gene. V was clipped by 0 bases and J by 5 bases, with 5 bases between them. This CDR3 has 12 amino acids. Here the CDR3 reads CASSLDTDEQYF. CDR3 coding DNA: TGTGCCAGCAGCTTAGACACGGACGAGCAGTACTTC.

The chain uses TRBV6-1 and TRBJ2-7; 13 nucleotides align to TRBD2. The length of the CDR3 is 15 residues. Germline loops: CDR1 MNHNS, CDR2 SASEGT. The ends lost 4 bases at V and 3 bases at J; junction bases unmatched: 3. DNA of the CDR3: TGTGCCAGCAGTGTAGGGACTAGCGGGGTCTACGAGCAGTACTTC. Amino acids: CASSVGTSGVYEQYF.

J is TRBJ2-1 and V is TRBV7-9; D possibly corresponds to TRBD2 (6 bases). Per germline, CDR1 SEHNR and CDR2 FQNEAQ (reference sequence). The CDR3 length is 18 residues. The ends were cut back, 1 base at V and 8 bases at J, with 24 bases in the middle. The chain's CDR3 is CASSLVVVGLSKVDEQFF. CDR3 sequence (DNA): TGTGCCAGCAGCTTAGTAGTTGTGGGACTCTCCAAGGTGGATGAGCAGTTCTTC. The whole variable domain, remainder taken from reference TRBV7-9 and TRBJ2-1, is DTGVSQNPRHKITKRGQNVTFRCDPISEHNRLYWYRQTLGQGPEFLTYFQNEAQLEKSRLLSDRFSAERPKGSFSTLEIQRTEQGDSAMYLCASSLVVVGLSKVDEQFFGPGTRLTVL.

The V call is TRBV7-2, the J call TRBJ2-4, with TRBD1 matching 7 bases. The V segment lost 6 bases and the J segment 6 bases; nucleotides outside the gene matches: 11. CDR1 and CDR2 from the germline V gene are SGHTA and FQGNSA. This CDR3 comprises 15 residues. The CDR3 sequence: CASSSSTGPGNIQYF. CDR3 bases: TGTGCCAGCAGTTCCTCGACAGGGCCCGGAAACATTCAGTACTTC.

The genes are TRBV13 and TRBJ2-3, with 9 bases matching TRBD2. Germline-derived CDR1 and CDR2 are PRHDT and FYEKMQ (reference sequence). The CDR3 consists of 19 residues. J was trimmed by 4 bases and V by 4 bases; bases with no gene match: 18. The CDR3 region is CASSSYSPPSSGSPDTQYF. The DNA of the CDR3 is TGTGCCAGCAGCTCCTATAGCCCCCCGAGTAGCGGGAGTCCAGATACGCAGTATTTT.

This clone was recorded once. The chain employs TRBV7-2 and TRBJ2-7, with D perhaps TRBD1 (5 bases). Trimming removed 3 bases at V and 4 bases at J, with 10 bases between. This CDR3 contains 13 residues. CDR1 is SGHTA and CDR2 is FQGNSA in the germline V gene. CDR3 in amino acids: CASSLLGAYEQYF. The CDR3 DNA reads TGTGCCAGCAGCTTGCTAGGGGCTTACGAGCAGTACTTC.

In the case of this clone: The same CDR3 can be traced to other DNA sequences in this sample. V is TRBV30 and J is TRBJ2-3; 8 nucleotides line up with TRBD2. The CDR3 is 14 residues long. Trimming at V came to 4 bases and at J to 6 bases, leaving 9 bases not matched to a gene. Germline CDR1 GTSNPN, CDR2 SVGIG (reference sequence). The CDR3 region is CAWISAGDTDTQYF. DNA for the CDR3: TGTGCCTGGATCTCAGCGGGAGACACGGATACGCAGTATTTT.

The chain carries TRBV5-8 and TRBJ1-4, with 7 bases lining up with TRBD1. The V gene's germline CDR1 is SGHTS and CDR2 YDEGEE. CDR3 length: 15 residues. J was trimmed by 8 bases and V by 2 bases; bases with no gene match: 9. The CDR3 DNA follows: TGTGCCAGCAGCTTCCCCACAGGGGTGGTAGAAAAACTGTTTTTT. Translating gives CASSFPTGVVEKLFF.

The V gene is TRBV13, the J gene TRBJ1-1, with 8 positions matching TRBD1. This CDR3 has 15 residues. Trimming at V came to 5 bases and at J to 7 bases, leaving 12 bases not matched to a gene. CDR1 is PRHDT and CDR2 is FYEKMQ in the germline V gene (reference sequence). The CDR3 nucleotides are TGTGCCAGCAGCCCTACCCAGGGGGCAGGTAGTGAAGCTTTCTTT. As protein: CASSPTQGAGSEAFF.

The chain has TRBV25-1 and TRBJ2-7, with D possibly being TRBD2 (6 bases). Germline V gives CDR1 MGHDK, CDR2 SYGVNS. The V and J ends lost 6 bases and 6 bases respectively, with 15 bases between them. This CDR3 has 13 residues. This chain's CDR3 is CASSVGTPREQYF. As DNA, the CDR3 is TGTGCCAGCAGCGTTGGGACTCCGCGCGAGCAGTACTTC.

The chain carries TRBV5-6 and TRBJ1-2; the match to TRBD1 covers 9 bases. J gave up 4 bases and V 3 bases, and 7 bases lay outside the gene matches. Germline CDR1 SGHDT, CDR2 YYEEEE. The CDR3 is made up of 15 amino acids. CDR3 protein: CASSSGGQGGYGYTF. CDR3 DNA: TGTGCCAGCAGCTCAGGGGGACAGGGTGGCTATGGCTACACCTTC.

The rearrangement uses TRBV6-5 and TRBJ2-7, with TRBD1 matching over 10 bases. The germline CDR1 and CDR2 sequences are MNHEY and SVGAGI. After removal of 5 bases from V and 6 bases from J, the junction contained 4 bases not matched to a gene. The CDR3 covers 13 residues. Here the CDR3 DNA reads TGTGCCAGCAGTAGACAGGGGGCAAGCGAGCAGTACTTC. Its protein product is CASSRQGASEQYF.

The chain uses TRBV6-5 and TRBJ2-1; TRBD2 agrees at 11 bases. Trimming at V came to 5 bases and at J to 6 bases, leaving 3 bases not matched to a gene. The CDR3 is 14 amino acids. Per germline, CDR1 MNHEY and CDR2 SVGAGI. CDR3 in DNA: TGTGCCAGCAGTAATAGCGGGAGGGCCAATGAGCAGTTCTTC. It encodes CASSNSGRANEQFF.

The chain links TRBV4-3 to TRBJ2-1, with 9 nucleotides matching TRBD2. CDR1 is LGHNA and CDR2 is YSLEER in the germline V gene. V was clipped by 1 base and J by 4 bases; unmatched bases: 8. The CDR3 has 17 residues. The CDR3 sequence: CASSQAASGDLYNEQFF. In DNA form, the CDR3 reads TGCGCCAGCAGCCAAGCGGCTAGCGGGGACCTATACAATGAGCAGTTCTTC.